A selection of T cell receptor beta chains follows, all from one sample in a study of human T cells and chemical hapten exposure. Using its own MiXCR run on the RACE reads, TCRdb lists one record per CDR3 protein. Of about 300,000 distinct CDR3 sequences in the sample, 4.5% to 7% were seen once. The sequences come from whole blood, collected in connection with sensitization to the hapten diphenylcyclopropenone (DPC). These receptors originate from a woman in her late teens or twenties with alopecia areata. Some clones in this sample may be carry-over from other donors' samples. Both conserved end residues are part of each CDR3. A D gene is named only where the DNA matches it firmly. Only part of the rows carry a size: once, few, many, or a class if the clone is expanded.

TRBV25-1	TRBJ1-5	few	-	TGTGCCAGCAGTGCAACGGGGGGCCATCAGCCCCAGCATTTT	CASSATGGHQPQHF
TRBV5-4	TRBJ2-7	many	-	TGTGCCAGCAGCTTGCCCGGGGGCTCCTACGAGCAGTACTTC	CASSLPGGSYEQYF
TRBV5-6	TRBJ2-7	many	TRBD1	TGTGCCAGCAGCTTGGTCAGGGGACAGGGCGAGCAGTACTTC	CASSLVRGQGEQYF
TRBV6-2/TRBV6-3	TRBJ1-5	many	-	TGTGCCAGCAGTTACGTCAGGGGACGGCCCAATCAGCCCCAGCATTTT	CASSYVRGRPNQPQHF
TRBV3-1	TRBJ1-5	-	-	TGTGCCAGCAGCCAAGGCTCGGATAGCAATCAGCCCCAGCATTTT	CASSQGSDSNQPQHF
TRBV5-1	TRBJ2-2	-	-	TGCGCCAGCAGCTTGGGAGGGGCTGCCGGGGAGCTGTTTTTT	CASSLGGAAGELFF
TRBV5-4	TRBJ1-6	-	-	TGTGCCAGCAGCTTGTCCCAGGGGAATTATTCACCCCTCCACTTT	CASSLSQGNYSPLHF
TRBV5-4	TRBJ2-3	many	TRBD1	TGTGCCAGCAGCTTGGCGGTGGCAGGGGGAAGTACAGATACGCAGTATTTT	CASSLAVAGGSTDTQYF
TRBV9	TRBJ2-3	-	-	TGTGCCAGCAGCGTATCGGGAGCGGCTAGCACAGATACGCAGTATTTT	CASSVSGAASTDTQYF
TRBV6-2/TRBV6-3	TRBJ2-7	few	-	TGTGCCAGCAGCGATCTTGACGGGTCCTACGAGCAGTACTTC	CASSDLDGSYEQYF
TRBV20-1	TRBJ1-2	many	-	TGCAGTGCCCCCCCGAGGAAGGCCTTC	CSAPPRKAF
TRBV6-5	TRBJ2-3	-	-	TGTGCCAGCAGTTACTCGAGCAGAGTCACAGATACGCAGTATTTT	CASSYSSRVTDTQYF
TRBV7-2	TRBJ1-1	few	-	TGTGCCAGCAGCTCACAAGCAGGGAGAACCCTGAACACTGAAGCTTTCTTT	CASSSQAGRTLNTEAFF
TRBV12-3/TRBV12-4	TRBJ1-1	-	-	TGTGCCAGCAGTTTCCTCGAGGGCTTCGCCACTGAAGCTTTCTTT	CASSFLEGFATEAFF
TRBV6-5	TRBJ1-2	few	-	TGTGCCAGCAGTAGGCGGGGGATGACGTTCTATGGCTACACCTTC	CASSRRGMTFYGYTF
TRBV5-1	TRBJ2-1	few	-	TGCGCCAGCAGTTTGCTACCATTACAGGGAAATGAGCAGTTCTTC	CASSLLPLQGNEQFF
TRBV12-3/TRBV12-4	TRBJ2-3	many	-	TGTGCCAGCAGTTTAGCAGGGGAAGCAGATACGCAGTATTTT	CASSLAGEADTQYF
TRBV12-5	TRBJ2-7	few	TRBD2	TGTGCTAGTGGTTTGGTTGCGGGGGTTCGCGAGCAGTACTTC	CASGLVAGVREQYF
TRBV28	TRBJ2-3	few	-	TGTGCCAGCGGAGGGGGTTTTAACCGGGGAACCACAGATACGCAGTATTTT	CASGGGFNRGTTDTQYF
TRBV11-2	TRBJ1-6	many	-	TGTGCCAGCAGCTCTAGAGATGGGGACGGGCATTCACCCCTCCACTTT	CASSSRDGDGHSPLHF
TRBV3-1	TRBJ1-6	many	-	TGTGCCAGCAGCCAGTCACAGGAAAATTCACCCCTCCACTTT	CASSQSQENSPLHF
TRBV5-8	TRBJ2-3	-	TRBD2	TGTGCCAGCAGCTTGGAGGGGACTAGCGGTGCCGCGGATACGCAGTATTTT	CASSLEGTSGAADTQYF
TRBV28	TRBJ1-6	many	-	TGTGCCAGCAGTTCCGGCGGGTCAGGGACTTCACCCCTCCACTTT	CASSSGGSGTSPLHF
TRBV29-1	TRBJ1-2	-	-	TGCAGCGTTGAAGAGGGGCTGGGGTATGGCTACACCTTC	CSVEEGLGYGYTF
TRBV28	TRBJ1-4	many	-	TGTGCCAGCAGTTCCATTAGTCCACCGGGCGGAGAAAAACTGTTTTTT	CASSSISPPGGEKLFF
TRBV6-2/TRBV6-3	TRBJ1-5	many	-	TGTGCCAGCACCCCGAACGGCGGAGGACATAGCAATCAGCCCCAGCATTTT	CASTPNGGGHSNQPQHF
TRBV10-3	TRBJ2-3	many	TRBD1	TGTGCCAGCCGGACAGGGGGCAAGACAGATACGCAGTATTTT	CASRTGGKTDTQYF
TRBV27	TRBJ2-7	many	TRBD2	TGTGCCAGCAGTCAGCGACTAGCGGGCAATCCCTACGAGCAGTACTTC	CASSQRLAGNPYEQYF
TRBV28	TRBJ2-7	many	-	TGTGCCAGCAGTTCAGGGTTACCCTACGAGCAGTACTTC	CASSSGLPYEQYF
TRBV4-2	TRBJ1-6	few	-	TGTGCCAGCAGCCAAGATGAGATAGGGAAAGGGTCCTATAATTCACCCCTCCACTTT	CASSQDEIGKGSYNSPLHF
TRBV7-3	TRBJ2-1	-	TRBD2	TGTGCCAGCAGCTTCAGAGCGGGGGGGGTCAATGAGCAGTTCTTC	CASSFRAGGVNEQFF
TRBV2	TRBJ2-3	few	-	TGTGCCAGCAGTGTCGCCAGACCGACCACAGATACGCAGTATTTT	CASSVARPTTDTQYF
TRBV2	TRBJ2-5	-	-	TGTGCCAGCAGTGAACGACTAGGAAAAGAGACCCAGTACTTC	CASSERLGKETQYF
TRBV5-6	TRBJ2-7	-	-	TGTGCCAGCAACTCTTGGGGCGGCCGGCGCGAGCAGTACTTC	CASNSWGGRREQYF
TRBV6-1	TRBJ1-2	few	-	TGTGCCAGCAGTGCAGGAGGACCCCCGGCCTATGGCTACACCTTC	CASSAGGPPAYGYTF
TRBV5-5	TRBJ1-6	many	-	TGTGCCAGCCGCTCCAGGGACGGTAATTCACCCCTCCACTTT	CASRSRDGNSPLHF
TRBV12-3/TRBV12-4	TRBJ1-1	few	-	TGTGCCAGCATTCTAACCGGGACACCGGAAGCTTTCTTT	CASILTGTPEAFF
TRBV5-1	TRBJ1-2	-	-	TGCGCCAGCAGCTTGAACCGGTGGCACTATGGCTACACCTTC	CASSLNRWHYGYTF
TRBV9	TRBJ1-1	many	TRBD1	TGTGCCAGCAGCGGGGGGACAGACAACACTGAAGCTTTCTTT	CASSGGTDNTEAFF
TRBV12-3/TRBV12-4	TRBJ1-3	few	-	TGTGCCAGCACCGGCCAGGGCAGCTCTGGAAACACCATATATTTT	CASTGQGSSGNTIYF
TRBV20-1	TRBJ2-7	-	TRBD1	TGCAGTGCTAGAGATCCGGGACAGGCTAGCTACGAGCAGTACTTC	CSARDPGQASYEQYF
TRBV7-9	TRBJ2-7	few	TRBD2	TGTGCCAGCAGCGGGGGGGTTCACGAGCAGTACTTC	CASSGGVHEQYF
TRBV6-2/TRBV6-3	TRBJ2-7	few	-	TGTGCCAGCAGTTACGGGCAGGGAAAACGCGAGCAGTACTTC	CASSYGQGKREQYF
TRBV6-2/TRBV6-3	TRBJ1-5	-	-	TGTGCCAGCAGTTTCGAAGGGGGGGATCAGCCCCAGCATTTT	CASSFEGGDQPQHF
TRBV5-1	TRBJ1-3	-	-	TGCGCCAGCAGCCGGAGTGGCTCTGGAAACACCATATATTTT	CASSRSGSGNTIYF
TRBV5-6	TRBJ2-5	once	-	TGTGCCAGCAGCTCAAGACTAGGAGGGTACCAAGAGACCCAGTACTTC	CASSSRLGGYQETQYF
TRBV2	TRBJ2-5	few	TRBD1	TGTGCCAGCAGAGGGGACAGTCGAGAGACCCAGTACTTC	CASRGDSRETQYF
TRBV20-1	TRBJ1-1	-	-	TGCAGTGCTAGAGATGGCGCAACTGAAGCTTTCTTT	CSARDGATEAFF
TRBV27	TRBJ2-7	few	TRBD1	TGTGCCAGCAGTGCCTGGGGGACAGGGAGGTACGAGCAGTACTTC	CASSAWGTGRYEQYF
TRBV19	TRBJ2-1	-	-	TGTGCCAGTAGTATCAGGGCCCCCGCCCACAATGAGCAGTTCTTC	CASSIRAPAHNEQFF